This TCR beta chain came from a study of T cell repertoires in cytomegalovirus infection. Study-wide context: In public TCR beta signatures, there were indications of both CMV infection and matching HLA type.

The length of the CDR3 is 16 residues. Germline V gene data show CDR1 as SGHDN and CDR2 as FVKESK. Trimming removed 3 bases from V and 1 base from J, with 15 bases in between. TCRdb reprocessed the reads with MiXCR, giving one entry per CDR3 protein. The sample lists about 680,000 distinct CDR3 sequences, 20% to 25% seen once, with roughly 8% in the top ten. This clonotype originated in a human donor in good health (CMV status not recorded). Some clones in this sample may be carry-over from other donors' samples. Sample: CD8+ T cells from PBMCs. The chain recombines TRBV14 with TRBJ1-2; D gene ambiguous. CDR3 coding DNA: TGTGCCAGCAGCCAGGTACCCAATGATGTTAACTATGGCTACACCTTC. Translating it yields CASSQVPNDVNYGYTF.